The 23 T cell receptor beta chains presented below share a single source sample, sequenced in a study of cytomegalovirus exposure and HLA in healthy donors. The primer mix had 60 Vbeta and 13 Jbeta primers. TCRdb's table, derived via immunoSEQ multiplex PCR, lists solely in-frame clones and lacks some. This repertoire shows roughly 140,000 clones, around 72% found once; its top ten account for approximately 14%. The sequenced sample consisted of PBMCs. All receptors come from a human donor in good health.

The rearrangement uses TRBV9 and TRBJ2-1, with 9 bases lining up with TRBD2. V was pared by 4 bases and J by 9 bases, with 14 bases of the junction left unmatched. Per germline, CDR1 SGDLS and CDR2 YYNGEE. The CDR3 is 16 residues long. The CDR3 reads CASSPPGGGTSTEQFF. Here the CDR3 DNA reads TGTGCCAGCAGCCCTCCCGGAGGGGGGACTAGCACTGAGCAGTTCTTC.

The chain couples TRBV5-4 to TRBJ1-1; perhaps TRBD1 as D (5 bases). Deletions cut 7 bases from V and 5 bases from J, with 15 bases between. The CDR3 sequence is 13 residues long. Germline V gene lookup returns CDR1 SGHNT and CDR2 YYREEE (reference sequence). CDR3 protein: CASQPGGGTEAFF. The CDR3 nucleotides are TGTGCCAGCCAACCGGGGGGAGGAACTGAAGCTTTCTTT.

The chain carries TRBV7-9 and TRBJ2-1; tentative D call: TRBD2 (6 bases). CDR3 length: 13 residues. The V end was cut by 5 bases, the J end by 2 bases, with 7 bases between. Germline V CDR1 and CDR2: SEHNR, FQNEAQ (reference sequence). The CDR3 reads CASSTGAYNEQFF. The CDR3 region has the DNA TGTGCCAGCAGCACGGGGGCCTACAATGAGCAGTTCTTC.

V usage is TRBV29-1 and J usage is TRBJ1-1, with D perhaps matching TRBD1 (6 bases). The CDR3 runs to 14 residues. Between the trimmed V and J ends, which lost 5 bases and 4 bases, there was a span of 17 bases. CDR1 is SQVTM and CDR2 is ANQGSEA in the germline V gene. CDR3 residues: CSVSFRQARTEAFF. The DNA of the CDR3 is TGCAGCGTTTCCTTTCGACAGGCGCGCACTGAAGCTTTCTTT.

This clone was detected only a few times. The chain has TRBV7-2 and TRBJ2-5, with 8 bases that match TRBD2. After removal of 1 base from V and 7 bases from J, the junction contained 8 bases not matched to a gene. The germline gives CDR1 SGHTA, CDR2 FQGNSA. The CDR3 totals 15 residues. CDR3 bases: TGTGCCAGCAGCTTAGACCGGGGGGGCGGGGGGACCCAGTACTTC. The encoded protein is CASSLDRGGGGTQYF.

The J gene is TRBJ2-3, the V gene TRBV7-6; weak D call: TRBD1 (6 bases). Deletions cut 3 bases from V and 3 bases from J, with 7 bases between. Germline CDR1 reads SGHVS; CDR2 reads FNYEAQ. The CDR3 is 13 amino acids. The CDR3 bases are TGTGCCAGCAGCTTGGGGGCGACAGATACGCAGTATTTT. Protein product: CASSLGATDTQYF. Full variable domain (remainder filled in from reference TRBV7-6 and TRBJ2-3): GAGVSQSPRYKVTKRGQDVALRCDPISGHVSLYWYRQALGQGPEFLTYFNYEAQQDKSGLPNDRFSAERPEGSISTLTIQRTEQRDSAMYRCASSLGATDTQYFGPGTRLTVL.

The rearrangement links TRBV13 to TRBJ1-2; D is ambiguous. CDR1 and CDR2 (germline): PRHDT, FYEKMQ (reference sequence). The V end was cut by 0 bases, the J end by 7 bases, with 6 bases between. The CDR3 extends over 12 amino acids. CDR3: CASSLGPGGYTF. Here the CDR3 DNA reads TGTGCCAGCAGCTTAGGTCCGGGTGGCTACACCTTC. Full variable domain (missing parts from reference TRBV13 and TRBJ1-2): AAGVIQSPRHLIKEKRETATLKCYPIPRHDTVYWYQQGPGQDPQFLISFYEKMQSDKGSIPDRFSAQQFSDYHSELNMSSLELGDSALYFCASSLGPGGYTFGSGTRLTVV.

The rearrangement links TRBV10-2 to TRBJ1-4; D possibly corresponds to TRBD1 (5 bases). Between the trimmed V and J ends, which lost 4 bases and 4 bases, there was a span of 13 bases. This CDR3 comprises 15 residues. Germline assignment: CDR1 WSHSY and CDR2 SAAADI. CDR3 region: CASSVRAAFNEKLFF. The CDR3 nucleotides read TGCGCCAGCAGTGTCAGGGCGGCCTTTAATGAAAAACTGTTTTTT.

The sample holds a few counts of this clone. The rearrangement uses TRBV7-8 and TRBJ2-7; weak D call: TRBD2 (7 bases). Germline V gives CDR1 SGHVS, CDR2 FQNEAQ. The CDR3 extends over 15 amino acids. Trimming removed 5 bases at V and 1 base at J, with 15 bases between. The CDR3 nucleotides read TGTGCCAGCAGCCCGCGGAGGGGGGGATCCTACGAGCAGTACTTC. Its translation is CASSPRRGGSYEQYF.

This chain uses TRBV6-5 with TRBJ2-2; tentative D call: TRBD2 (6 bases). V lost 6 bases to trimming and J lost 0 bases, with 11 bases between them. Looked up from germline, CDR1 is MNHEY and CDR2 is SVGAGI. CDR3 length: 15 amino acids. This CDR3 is CASSRSGSNTGELFF. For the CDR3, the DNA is TGTGCCAGCAGCAGAAGCGGGTCGAACACCGGGGAGCTGTTTTTT.

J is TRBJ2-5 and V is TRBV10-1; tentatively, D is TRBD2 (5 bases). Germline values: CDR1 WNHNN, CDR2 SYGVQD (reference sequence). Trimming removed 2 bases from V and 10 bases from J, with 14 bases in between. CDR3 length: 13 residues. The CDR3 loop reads CASSEQREDYQYF. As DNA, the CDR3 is TGCGCCAGCAGTGAGCAGCGAGAAGACTACCAGTACTTC.

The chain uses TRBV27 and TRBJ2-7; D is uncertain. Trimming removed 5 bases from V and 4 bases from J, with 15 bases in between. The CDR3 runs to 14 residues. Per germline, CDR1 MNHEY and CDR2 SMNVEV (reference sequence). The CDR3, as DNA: TGTGCCAGCAGTAGTCGCGCCGGTAATTACGAGCAGTACTTC. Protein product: CASSSRAGNYEQYF.

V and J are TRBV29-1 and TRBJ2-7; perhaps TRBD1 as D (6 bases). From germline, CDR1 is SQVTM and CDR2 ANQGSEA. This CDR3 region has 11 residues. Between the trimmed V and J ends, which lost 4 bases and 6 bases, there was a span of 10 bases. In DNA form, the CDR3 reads TGCAGCGTTGGGCAGGGGCTCGAGCAGTACTTC. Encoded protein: CSVGQGLEQYF.

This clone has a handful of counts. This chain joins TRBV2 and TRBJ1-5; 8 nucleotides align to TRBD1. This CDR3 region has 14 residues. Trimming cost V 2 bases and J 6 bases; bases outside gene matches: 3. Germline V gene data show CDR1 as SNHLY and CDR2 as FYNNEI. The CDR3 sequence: CASSESTGVQPQHF. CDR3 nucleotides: TGTGCCAGCAGTGAATCGACAGGGGTTCAGCCCCAGCATTTT. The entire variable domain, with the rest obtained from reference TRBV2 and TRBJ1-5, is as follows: EPEVTQTPSHQVTQMGQEVILRCVPISNHLYFYWYRQILGQKVEFLVSFYNNEISEKSEIFDDQFSVERPDGSNFTLKIRSTKLEDSAMYFCASSESTGVQPQHFGDGTRLSIL.

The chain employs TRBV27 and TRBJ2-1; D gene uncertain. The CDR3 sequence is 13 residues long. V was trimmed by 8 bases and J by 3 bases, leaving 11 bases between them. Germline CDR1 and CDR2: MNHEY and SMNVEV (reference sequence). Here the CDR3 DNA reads TGTGCCAGCTCATCAGGTCTCTACAATGAGCAGTTCTTC. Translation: CASSSGLYNEQFF.

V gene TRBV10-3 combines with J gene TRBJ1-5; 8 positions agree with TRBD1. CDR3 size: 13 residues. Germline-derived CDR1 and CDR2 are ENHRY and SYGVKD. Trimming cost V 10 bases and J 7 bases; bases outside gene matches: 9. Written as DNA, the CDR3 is TGTGCCAGCCGGACAGGGATCGGACAGCCCCAGCATTTT. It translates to CASRTGIGQPQHF.

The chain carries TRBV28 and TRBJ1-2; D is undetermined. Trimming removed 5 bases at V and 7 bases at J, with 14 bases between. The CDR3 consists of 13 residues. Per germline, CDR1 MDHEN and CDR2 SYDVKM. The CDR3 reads CASSMPGATGYTF. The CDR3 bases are TGTGCCAGCAGTATGCCGGGAGCAACTGGCTACACCTTC.

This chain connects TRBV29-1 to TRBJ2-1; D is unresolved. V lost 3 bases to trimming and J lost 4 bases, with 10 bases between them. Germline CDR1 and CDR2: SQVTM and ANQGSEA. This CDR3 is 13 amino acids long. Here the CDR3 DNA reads TGCAGCGTTGAGCCGCGAGCGTACAATGAGCAGTTCTTC. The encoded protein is CSVEPRAYNEQFF.

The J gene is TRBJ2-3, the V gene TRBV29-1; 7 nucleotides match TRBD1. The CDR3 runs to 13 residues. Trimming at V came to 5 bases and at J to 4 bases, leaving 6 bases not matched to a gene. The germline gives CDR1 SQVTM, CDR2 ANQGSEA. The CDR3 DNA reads TGCAGCGTTCCCCAGGGGGTAGCAGATACGCAGTATTTT. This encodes CSVPQGVADTQYF.

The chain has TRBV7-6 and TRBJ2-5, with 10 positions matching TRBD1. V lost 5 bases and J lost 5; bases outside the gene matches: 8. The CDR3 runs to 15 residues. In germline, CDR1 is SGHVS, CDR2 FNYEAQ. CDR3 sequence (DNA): TGTGCCAGCAGCATCGGGGGACAGGGGTTGGAGACCCAGTACTTC. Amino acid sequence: CASSIGGQGLETQYF.

The CDR3 protein is CAITTRQGSSYEQYF. The DNA of the CDR3 is TGTGCCATCACCACCAGACAGGGCAGCTCCTACGAGCAGTACTTC. V and J are TRBV10-3 and TRBJ2-7; TRBD1 matches at 7 bases. Germline CDR1 reads ENHRY; CDR2 reads SYGVKD. Germline trimming cut 7 bases from V and 0 bases from J; bases unmatched to any gene: 9. The CDR3 sequence is 15 residues long.

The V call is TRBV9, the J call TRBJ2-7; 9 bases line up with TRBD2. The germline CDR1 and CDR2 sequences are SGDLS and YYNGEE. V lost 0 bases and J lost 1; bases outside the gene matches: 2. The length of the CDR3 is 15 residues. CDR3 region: CASSVGTSGSYEQYF. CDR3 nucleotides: TGTGCCAGCAGCGTAGGCACTAGCGGGTCCTACGAGCAGTACTTC.

The CDR3 loop reads CASSGTGYQPQHF. DNA of the CDR3: TGTGCCAGCAGCGGGACAGGGTATCAGCCCCAGCATTTT. The chain has TRBV2 and TRBJ1-5; 9 bases are a match to TRBD1. This CDR3 region has 13 residues. J was trimmed by 5 bases and V by 6 bases; bases with no gene match: 2. Germline-derived CDR1 and CDR2 are SNHLY and FYNNEI.